These 5 T cell receptor beta chains were all obtained from the same sample, sequenced in a study of breast tumors, draining lymph nodes, adjacent tissues. TCRdb re-analysed the multiplex PCR reads in MiXCR, keeping a single row per CDR3 protein. The sample shows more than 50,000 distinct CDR3 sequences, around two fifths of them seen only once. The sequencing input was breast tumor tissue. The receptors come from a female donor with breast cancer. Some clones in this sample may be carry-over from other donors' samples.

V is TRBV20-1 and J is TRBJ1-5; 9 bases are shared with TRBD1. Trimming removed 0 bases from V and 3 bases from J; junction bases left unmatched: 6. The CDR3 is 16 amino acids. Germline V CDR1 and CDR2: DFQATT, SNEGSKA (reference sequence). The CDR3 region has the DNA TGCAGTGCTAGAGATCTAGGGACAGGGAACAATCAGCCCCAGCATTTT. Translated: CSARDLGTGNNQPQHF.

In its sample, this clonotype was seen a few times. V gene TRBV5-8 combines with J gene TRBJ1-1; D possibly corresponds to TRBD1 (5 bases). V lost 3 bases, J lost 9 bases, and 9 bases lay in between. The CDR3 runs to 11 residues. CDR1 and CDR2 from the germline V gene are SGHTS and YDEGEE. As DNA, the CDR3 is TGTGCCAGCAGCTGGGACTTTCAAGCTTTCTTT. It yields the protein CASSWDFQAFF. Full variable domain (rest looked up from reference TRBV5-8 and TRBJ1-1): EAGVTQSPTHLIKTRGQQATLRCSPISGHTSVYWYQQALGLGLQFLLWYDEGEERNRGNFPPRFSGRQFPNYSSELNVNALELEDSALYLCASSWDFQAFFGQGTRLTVV.

V and J are TRBV12-3 or TRBV12-4 and TRBJ1-5; the match to TRBD1 covers 10 bases. The CDR3 has 17 residues. V shed 6 bases, J shed 6 bases, and the junction held 14 bases outside the gene matches. CDR3 sequence: CASSLPTTGGFTQPQHF. The CDR3, as DNA: TGTGCCAGCAGCCTACCTACGACAGGGGGCTTCACTCAGCCCCAGCATTTT.

A word on this clonotype: The junction and the germline gene differ at one end; a read error may be behind it. The V and J genes are TRBV6-4 and TRBJ1-6; D unresolved. Looked up from germline, CDR1 is MRHNA and CDR2 is SNTAGT. The CDR3 runs 13 residues. In DNA, the CDR3 is TGTGCCAGCAGCCGGGATATTAGTTCATCCCTCCACTTT. This sequence encodes CASSRDISSSLHF.

This chain joins TRBV20-1 and TRBJ2-7; D is uncertain. This CDR3 is 14 amino acids long. Germline CDR1 DFQATT, CDR2 SNEGSKA (reference sequence). V lost 5 bases and J 0 bases, leaving 14 bases between the germline ends. Here the CDR3 reads CSAPDLLGSYEQYF. CDR3 DNA sequence: TGCAGTGCTCCCGACCTTTTAGGCTCCTACGAGCAGTACTTC.